The 10 T cell receptor beta chains in this list originate from one sample, sequenced in a study of CD8 T cells in Susac syndrome (dated by TCRdb to between 2017 and 2020). The method behind the library was the immunoSEQ multiplex PCR assay. RNA was extracted using the RNeasy kit, and roughly 0.45 to 1 ug of the RNA was reverse transcribed with random hexamers. The raw public reads went through TCRdb reprocessing: fastp at Q25, MiXCR clone calling, in-frame beta chains kept. Identical CDR3 proteins give one entry, which carries the most common genes and DNA. Counted in this sample were some 190,000 distinct CDR3 sequences; around 95% of them appeared once. The ten largest clones capture 0.093% of the sample. Sequenced input: CD4+ T cells from PBMCs. These receptors originate from a human donor with multiple sclerosis.

This clonotype was seen just once. The rearrangement joins TRBV7-6 to TRBJ2-2; the match to TRBD2 covers 10 bases. Germline loops: CDR1 SGHVS, CDR2 FNYEAQ. V gave up 8 bases and J gave up 1 base; unmatched junction bases: 1. This CDR3 region has 14 residues. The CDR3 sequence is CASGLAVNTGELFF. The DNA of the CDR3 is TGTGCCAGCGGACTAGCGGTGAACACCGGGGAGCTGTTTTTT.

This clonotype has a handful of counts. The rearrangement links TRBV20-1 to TRBJ2-3, with unresolved D. Germline V gene data show CDR1 as DFQATT and CDR2 as SNEGSKA (reference sequence). CDR3 length: 11 residues. Trimming cost V 2 bases and J 3 bases, with 3 bases left between them. The CDR3 here is CSARRTDTQYF. DNA for the CDR3: TGCAGTGCTAGAAGAACAGATACGCAGTATTTT.

The gene calls are TRBV27 and TRBJ2-7, with 8 bases that match TRBD1. Germline lookup yields CDR1 MNHEY and CDR2 SMNVEV (reference sequence). V lost 2 bases, J lost 3 bases, and 9 bases stayed unmatched. The CDR3 contains 16 residues. The DNA for the CDR3 is TGTGCCAGCAGTTTACCCCAGGGACAGGTTGACTACGAGCAGTACTTC. Translation: CASSLPQGQVDYEQYF.

The chain joins TRBV3-1 to TRBJ2-7; possibly TRBD2 for D (6 bases). Germline CDR1 reads LGHDT; CDR2 reads YNNKEL (reference sequence). Trimming took 3 bases from V and 7 from J, leaving 10 bases between them. The CDR3 is made up of 12 amino acids. The CDR3 DNA sequence: TGTGCCAGCAGCCAGACGGGGAGGGAGCAGTACTTC. Translated, it gives CASSQTGREQYF.

The V gene is TRBV20-1, the J gene TRBJ2-5; 13 nucleotides line up with TRBD2. Germline V gives CDR1 DFQATT, CDR2 SNEGSKA (reference sequence). The CDR3 totals 14 residues. Germline trimming cut 6 bases from V and 4 bases from J; bases unmatched to any gene: 5. CDR3 in DNA: TGCAGTGCGGTCGGACTAGCGGGGGCAGAGACCCAGTACTTC. It codes for CSAVGLAGAETQYF.

This chain links TRBV21-1 with TRBJ1-1; the table calls TRBD1, which could not be checked here. TRBV21-1 is a documented pseudogene. The CDR3 is 16 residues long. The CDR3 DNA reads TGTGCCAGCAGCCGCCTACCCAGGGCGAAGAACACTGAAGCTTTCTTT. As protein: CASSRLPRAKNTEAFF.

V and J are TRBV4-1 and TRBJ1-5; the D gene is possibly TRBD1 (5 bases). Germline-derived CDR1 and CDR2 are MGHRA and YSYEKL. The CDR3 contains 16 residues. The V end was cut by 2 bases, the J end by 0 bases, with 11 bases between. Here the CDR3 DNA reads TGCGCCAGCAGCCAACAACCAGGGAATAGCAATCAGCCCCAGCATTTT. Its translation: CASSQQPGNSNQPQHF.

The rearrangement uses TRBV9 and TRBJ1-5; D remains unclear. V was trimmed by 0 bases and J by 0 bases, leaving 16 bases between them. CDR1 and CDR2 (germline): SGDLS, YYNGEE. This CDR3 has 18 amino acids. The CDR3 sequence: CASSVDDREWYSNQPQHF. The CDR3 nucleotides read TGTGCCAGCAGCGTAGATGATAGGGAGTGGTATAGCAATCAGCCCCAGCATTTT.

This rearrangement joins TRBV14 to TRBJ2-7, with D perhaps matching TRBD1 (5 bases). Germline V CDR1 and CDR2: SGHDN, FVKESK. V was cut by 2 bases and J by 2 bases, with 10 bases left in between. CDR3 length equals 14 residues. The chain's CDR3 is CASSQRGNPYEQYF. Written as DNA, the CDR3 is TGTGCCAGCAGCCAAAGGGGCAACCCCTACGAGCAGTACTTC.

The chain is built from TRBV7-9 and TRBJ1-1, with D hard to call. Trimming pared 4 bases from V and 0 bases from J, leaving 9 bases between. The CDR3 totals 14 residues. Germline CDR1 and CDR2: SEHNR and FQNEAQ (reference sequence). In nucleotides, the CDR3 is TGTGCCAGCAGCTCATTACAGATGAACACTGAAGCTTTCTTT. This translates into CASSSLQMNTEAFF.